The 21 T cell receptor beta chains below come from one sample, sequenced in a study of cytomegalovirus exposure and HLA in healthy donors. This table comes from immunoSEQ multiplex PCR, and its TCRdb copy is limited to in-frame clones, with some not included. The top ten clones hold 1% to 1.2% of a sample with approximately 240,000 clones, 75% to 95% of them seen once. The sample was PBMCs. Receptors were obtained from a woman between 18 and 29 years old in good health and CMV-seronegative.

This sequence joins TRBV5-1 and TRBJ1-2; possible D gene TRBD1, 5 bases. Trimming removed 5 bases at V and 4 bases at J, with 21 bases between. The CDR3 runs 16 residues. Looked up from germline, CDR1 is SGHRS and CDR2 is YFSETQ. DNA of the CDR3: TGCGCCAGCAGGCCACGAAACTTGGACATATTCTATGGCTACACCTTC. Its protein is CASRPRNLDIFYGYTF.

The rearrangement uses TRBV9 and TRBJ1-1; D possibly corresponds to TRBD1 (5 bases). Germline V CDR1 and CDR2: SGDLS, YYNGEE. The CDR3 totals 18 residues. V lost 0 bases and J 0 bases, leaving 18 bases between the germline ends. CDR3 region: CASSVGAGLPLLNTEAFF. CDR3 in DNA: TGTGCCAGCAGCGTAGGGGCAGGGTTACCCTTACTGAACACTGAAGCTTTCTTT. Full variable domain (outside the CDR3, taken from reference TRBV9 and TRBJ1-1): DSGVTQTPKHLITATGQRVTLRCSPRSGDLSVYWYQQSLDQGLQFLIQYYNGEERAKGNILERFSAQQFPDLHSELNLSSLELGDSALYFCASSVGAGLPLLNTEAFFGQGTRLTVV.

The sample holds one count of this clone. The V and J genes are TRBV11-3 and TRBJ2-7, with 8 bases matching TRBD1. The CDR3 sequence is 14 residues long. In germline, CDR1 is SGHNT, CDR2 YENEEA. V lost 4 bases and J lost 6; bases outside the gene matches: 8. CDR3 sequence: CASSSYQGAPEQYF. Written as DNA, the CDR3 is TGTGCCAGCAGCTCATACCAGGGGGCGCCCGAGCAGTACTTC.

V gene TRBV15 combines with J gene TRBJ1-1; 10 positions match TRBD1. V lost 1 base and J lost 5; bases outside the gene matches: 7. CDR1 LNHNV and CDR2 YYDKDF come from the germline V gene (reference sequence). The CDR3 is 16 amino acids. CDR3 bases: TGTGCCACCAGCAGAGTCGTTGGGACAGGGGAAACTGAAGCTTTCTTT. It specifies CATSRVVGTGETEAFF.

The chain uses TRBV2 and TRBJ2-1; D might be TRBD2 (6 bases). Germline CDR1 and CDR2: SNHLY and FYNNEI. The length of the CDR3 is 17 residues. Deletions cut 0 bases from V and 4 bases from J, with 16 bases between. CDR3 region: CASSEAQETRNYNEQFF. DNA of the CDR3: TGTGCCAGCAGTGAAGCGCAAGAGACTAGAAATTACAATGAGCAGTTCTTC.

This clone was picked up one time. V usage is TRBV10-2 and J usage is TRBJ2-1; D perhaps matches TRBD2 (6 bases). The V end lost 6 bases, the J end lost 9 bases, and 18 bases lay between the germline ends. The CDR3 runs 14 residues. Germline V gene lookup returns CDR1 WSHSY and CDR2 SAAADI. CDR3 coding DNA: TGCGCCAGCAGCGTGGGGAGTAGGCGGGGTGAGCAGTTCTTC. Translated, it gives CASSVGSRRGEQFF.

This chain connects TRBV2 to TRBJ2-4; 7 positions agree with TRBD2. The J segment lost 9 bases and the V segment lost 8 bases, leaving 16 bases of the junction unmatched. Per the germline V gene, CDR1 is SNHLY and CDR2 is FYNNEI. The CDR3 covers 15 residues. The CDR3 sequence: CASHYPGLAERIQYF. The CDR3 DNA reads TGTGCCAGCCACTACCCTGGGCTAGCGGAGCGCATTCAGTACTTC.

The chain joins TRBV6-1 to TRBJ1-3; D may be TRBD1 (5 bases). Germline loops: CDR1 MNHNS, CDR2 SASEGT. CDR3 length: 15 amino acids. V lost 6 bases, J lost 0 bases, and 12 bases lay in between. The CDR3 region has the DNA TGTGCCAGCAGACATGACAGAAGCTCTGGAAACACCATATATTTT. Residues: CASRHDRSSGNTIYF.

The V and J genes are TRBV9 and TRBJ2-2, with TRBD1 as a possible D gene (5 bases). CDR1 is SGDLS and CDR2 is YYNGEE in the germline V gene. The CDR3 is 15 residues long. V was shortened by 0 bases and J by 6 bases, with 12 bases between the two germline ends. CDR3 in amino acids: CASSVEAGYAGELFF. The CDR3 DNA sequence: TGTGCCAGCAGCGTAGAGGCAGGGTACGCCGGGGAGCTGTTTTTT.

The DNA of the CDR3 is TGTGCCAGTAGTGCGAACTCTGGAAACACCATATATTTT. It codes for CASSANSGNTIYF. The rearrangement joins TRBV19 to TRBJ1-3; D gene ambiguous. Trimming pared 5 bases from V and 0 bases from J, leaving 5 bases between. CDR1 and CDR2 from the germline V gene are LNHDA and SQIVND (reference sequence). This CDR3 spans 13 amino acids.

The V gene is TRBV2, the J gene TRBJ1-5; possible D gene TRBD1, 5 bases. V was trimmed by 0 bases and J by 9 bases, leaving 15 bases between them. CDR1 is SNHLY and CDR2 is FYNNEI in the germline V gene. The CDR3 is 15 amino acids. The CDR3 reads CASSEAVAGVGPQHF. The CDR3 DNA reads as TGTGCCAGCAGTGAAGCTGTGGCGGGGGTGGGGCCCCAGCATTTT.

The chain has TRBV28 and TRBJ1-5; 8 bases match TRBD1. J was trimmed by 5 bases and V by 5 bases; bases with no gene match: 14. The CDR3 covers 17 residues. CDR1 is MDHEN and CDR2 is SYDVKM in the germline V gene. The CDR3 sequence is CASSRRGRSTRDQPQHF. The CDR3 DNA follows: TGTGCCAGCAGTCGCAGGGGGCGGTCGACTAGAGATCAGCCCCAGCATTTT.

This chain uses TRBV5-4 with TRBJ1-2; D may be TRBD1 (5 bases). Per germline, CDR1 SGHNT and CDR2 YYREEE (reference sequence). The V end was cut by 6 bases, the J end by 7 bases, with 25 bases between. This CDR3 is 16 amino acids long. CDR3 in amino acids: CASKPDGGSNVSGYTF. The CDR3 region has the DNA TGTGCCAGCAAGCCCGACGGGGGGAGTAACGTATCTGGCTACACCTTC. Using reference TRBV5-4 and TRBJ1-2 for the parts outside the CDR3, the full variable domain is ETGVTQSPTHLIKTRGQQVTLRCSSQSGHNTVSWYQQALGQGPQFIFQYYREEENGRGNFPPRFSGLQFPNYSSELNVNALELDDSALYLCASKPDGGSNVSGYTFGSGTRLTVV.

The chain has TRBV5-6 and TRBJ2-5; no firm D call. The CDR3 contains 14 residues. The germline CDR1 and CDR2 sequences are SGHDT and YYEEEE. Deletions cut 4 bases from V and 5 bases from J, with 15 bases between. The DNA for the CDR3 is TGTGCCAGCAGCGCCGCCCCCAGGTGGGAGACCCAGTACTTC. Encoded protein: CASSAAPRWETQYF.

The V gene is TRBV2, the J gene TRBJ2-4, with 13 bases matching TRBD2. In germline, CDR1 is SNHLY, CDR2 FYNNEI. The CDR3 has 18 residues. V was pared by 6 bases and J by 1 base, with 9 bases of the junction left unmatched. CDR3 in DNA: TGTGCCAGCAGACGACGGACTAGCGGGAGTGTGGCCAAAAACATTCAGTACTTC. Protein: CASRRRTSGSVAKNIQYF. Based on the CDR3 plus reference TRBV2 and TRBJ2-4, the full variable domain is EPEVTQTPSHQVTQMGQEVILRCVPISNHLYFYWYRQILGQKVEFLVSFYNNEISEKSEIFDDQFSVERPDGSNFTLKIRSTKLEDSAMYFCASRRRTSGSVAKNIQYFGAGTRLSVL.

The CDR3: CASSFLGGGQFF. In nucleotides, the CDR3 is TGTGCCAGCAGTTTTTTGGGGGGAGGTCAGTTCTTC. J is TRBJ2-1 and V is TRBV27, with a tentative D call TRBD2 (6 bases). The germline gives CDR1 MNHEY, CDR2 SMNVEV (reference sequence). With 3 bases removed from V and 13 bases from J, the gap between germline ends came to 13 bases. The CDR3 runs to 12 residues.

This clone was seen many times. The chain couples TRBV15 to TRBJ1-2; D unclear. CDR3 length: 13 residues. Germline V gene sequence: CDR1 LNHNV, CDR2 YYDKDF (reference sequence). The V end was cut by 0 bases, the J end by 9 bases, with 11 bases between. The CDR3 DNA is TGTGCCACCAGCAGAGATCTCGGGGAGCGCTACACCTTC. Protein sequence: CATSRDLGERYTF.

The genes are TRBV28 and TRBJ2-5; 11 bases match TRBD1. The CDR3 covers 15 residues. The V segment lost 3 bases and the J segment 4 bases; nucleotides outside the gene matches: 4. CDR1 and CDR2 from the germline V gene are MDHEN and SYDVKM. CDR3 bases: TGTGCCAGCAGTTTCGGACAGGGGGCCCGAGAGACCCAGTACTTC. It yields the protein CASSFGQGARETQYF.

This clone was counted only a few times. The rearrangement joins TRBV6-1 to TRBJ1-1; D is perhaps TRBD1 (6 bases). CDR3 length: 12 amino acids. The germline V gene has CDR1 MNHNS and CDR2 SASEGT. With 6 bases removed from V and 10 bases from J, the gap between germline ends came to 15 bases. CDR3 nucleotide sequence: TGTGCCAGCAGCACTACAGGGCGGGTAGCTTTCTTT. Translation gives CASSTTGRVAFF.

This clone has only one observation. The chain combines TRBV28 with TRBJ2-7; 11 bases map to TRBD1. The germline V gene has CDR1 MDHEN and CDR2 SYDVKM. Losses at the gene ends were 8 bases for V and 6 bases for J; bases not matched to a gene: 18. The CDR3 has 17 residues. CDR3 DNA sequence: TGTGCCAGCTCTCGAGGCTGGGGGACAGGGGGGCTTTTCGAGCAGTACTTC. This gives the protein CASSRGWGTGGLFEQYF.

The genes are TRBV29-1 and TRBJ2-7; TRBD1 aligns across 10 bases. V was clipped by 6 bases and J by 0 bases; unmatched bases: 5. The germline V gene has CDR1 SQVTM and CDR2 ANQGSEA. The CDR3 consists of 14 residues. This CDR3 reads CSVGQGTSSYEQYF. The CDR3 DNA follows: TGCAGCGTGGGACAGGGGACGAGCTCCTACGAGCAGTACTTC.